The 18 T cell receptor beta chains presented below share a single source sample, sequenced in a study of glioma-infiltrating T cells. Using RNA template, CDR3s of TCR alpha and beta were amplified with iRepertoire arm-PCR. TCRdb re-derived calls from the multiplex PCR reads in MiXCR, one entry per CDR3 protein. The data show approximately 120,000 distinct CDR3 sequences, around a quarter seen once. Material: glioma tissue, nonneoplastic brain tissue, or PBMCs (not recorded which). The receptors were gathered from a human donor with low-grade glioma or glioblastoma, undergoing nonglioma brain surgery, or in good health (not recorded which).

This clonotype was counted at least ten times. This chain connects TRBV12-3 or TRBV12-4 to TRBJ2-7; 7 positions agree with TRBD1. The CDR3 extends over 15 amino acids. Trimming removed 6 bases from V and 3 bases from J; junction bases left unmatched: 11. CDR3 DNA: TGTGCCAGCAGGGCTAGGGGGCAGGGGATCTACGAGCAGTACTTC. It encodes CASRARGQGIYEQYF.

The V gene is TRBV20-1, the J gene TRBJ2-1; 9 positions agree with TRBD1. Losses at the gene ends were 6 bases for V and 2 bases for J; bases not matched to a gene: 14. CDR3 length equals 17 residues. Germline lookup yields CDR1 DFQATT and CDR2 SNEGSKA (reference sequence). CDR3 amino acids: CSASRPPGQGPYNEQFF. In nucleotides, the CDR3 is TGCAGTGCCAGCAGACCCCCGGGACAGGGACCCTACAATGAGCAGTTCTTC.

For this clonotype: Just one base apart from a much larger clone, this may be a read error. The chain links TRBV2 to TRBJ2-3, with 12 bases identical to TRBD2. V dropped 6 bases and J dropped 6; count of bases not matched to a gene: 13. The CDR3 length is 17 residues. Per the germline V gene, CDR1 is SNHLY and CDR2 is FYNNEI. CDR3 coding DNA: TGTGCCAGCAGGGGACTAGCGGGCGGAGGCTTCGTTGATACGCAGTATTTT. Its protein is CASRGLAGGGFVDTQYF. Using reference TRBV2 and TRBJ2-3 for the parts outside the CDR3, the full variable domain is EPEVTQTPSHQVTQMGQEVILRCVPISNHLYFYWYRQILGQKVEFLVSFYNNEISEKSEIFDDQFSVERPDGSNFTLKIRSTKLEDSAMYFCASRGLAGGGFVDTQYFGPGTRLTVL.

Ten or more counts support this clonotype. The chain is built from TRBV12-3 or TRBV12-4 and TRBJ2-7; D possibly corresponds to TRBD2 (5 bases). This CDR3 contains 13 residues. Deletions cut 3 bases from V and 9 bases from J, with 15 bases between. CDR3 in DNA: TGTGCCAGCAGTTTTTTAGTTTCGGGGATGCAGTACTTC. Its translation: CASSFLVSGMQYF.

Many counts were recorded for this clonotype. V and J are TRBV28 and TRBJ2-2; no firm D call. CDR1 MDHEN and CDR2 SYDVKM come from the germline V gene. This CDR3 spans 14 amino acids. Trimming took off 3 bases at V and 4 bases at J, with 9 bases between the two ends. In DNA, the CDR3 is TGTGCCAGCAGTTTGCCCCCACTCACCGGGGAGCTGTTTTTT. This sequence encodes CASSLPPLTGELFF.

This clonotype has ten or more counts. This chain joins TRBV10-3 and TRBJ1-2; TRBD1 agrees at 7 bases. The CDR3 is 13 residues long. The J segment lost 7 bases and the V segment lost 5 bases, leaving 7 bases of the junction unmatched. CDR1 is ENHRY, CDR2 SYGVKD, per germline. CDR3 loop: CAISSTGSGGYTF. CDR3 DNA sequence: TGTGCCATCAGTTCGACAGGGTCGGGTGGCTACACCTTC.

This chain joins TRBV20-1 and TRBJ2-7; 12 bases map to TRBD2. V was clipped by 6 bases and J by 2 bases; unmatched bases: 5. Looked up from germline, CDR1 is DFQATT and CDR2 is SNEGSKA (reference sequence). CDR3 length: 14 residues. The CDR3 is CSATSGGPPYEQYF. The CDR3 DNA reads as TGCAGTGCCACTAGCGGGGGGCCCCCCTACGAGCAGTACTTC.

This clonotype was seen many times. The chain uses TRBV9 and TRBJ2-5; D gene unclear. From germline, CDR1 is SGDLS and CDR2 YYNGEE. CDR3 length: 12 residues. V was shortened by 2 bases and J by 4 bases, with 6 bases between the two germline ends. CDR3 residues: CASSVTGETQYF. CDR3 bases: TGTGCCAGCAGCGTCACCGGAGAGACCCAGTACTTC.

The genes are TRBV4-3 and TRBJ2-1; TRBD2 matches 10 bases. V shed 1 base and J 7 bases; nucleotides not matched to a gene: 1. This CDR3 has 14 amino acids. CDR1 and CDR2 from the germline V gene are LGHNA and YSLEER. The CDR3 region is CASSQVAGGNEQFF. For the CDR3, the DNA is TGCGCCAGCAGCCAAGTAGCGGGAGGAAATGAGCAGTTCTTC.

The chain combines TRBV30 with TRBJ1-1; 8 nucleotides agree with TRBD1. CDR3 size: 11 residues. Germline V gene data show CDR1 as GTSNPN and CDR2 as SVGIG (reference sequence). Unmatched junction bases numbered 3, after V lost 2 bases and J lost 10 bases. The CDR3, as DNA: TGTGCCTGGAGTTTTACAGGGGGAGCTTTCTTT. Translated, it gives CAWSFTGGAFF.

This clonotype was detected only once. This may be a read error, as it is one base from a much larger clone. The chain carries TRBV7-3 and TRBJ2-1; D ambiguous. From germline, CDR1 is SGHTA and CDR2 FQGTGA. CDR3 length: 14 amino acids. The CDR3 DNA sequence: TGTGCCCGCAGCTTCGGGTCGTTTTACAATGAGCAGTTCTTC. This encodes CARSFGSFYNEQFF.

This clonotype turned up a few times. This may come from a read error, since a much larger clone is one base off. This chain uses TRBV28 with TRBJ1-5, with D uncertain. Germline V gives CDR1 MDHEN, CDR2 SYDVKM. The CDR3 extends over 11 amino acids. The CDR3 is CDSTGNQPQHF. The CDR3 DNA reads TGTGACAGCACCGGAAATCAGCCCCAGCATTTT.

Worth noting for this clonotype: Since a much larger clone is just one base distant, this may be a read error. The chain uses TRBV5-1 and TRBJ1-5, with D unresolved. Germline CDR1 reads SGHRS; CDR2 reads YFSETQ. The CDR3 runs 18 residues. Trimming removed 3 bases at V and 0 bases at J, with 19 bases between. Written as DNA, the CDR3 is TGCGCCAGCAGCTCGGCCCCAAGGAGGACGGATAGCAATCAGCCCCAGCATTTT. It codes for CASSSAPRRTDSNQPQHF.

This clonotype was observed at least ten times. The CDR3 bases are TGTGCCAGCAGCTTAAGGGGCTCGAACACTGAAGCTTTCTTT. This gives the protein CASSLRGSNTEAFF. This chain joins TRBV7-2 and TRBJ1-1; possible D gene TRBD1, 5 bases. The CDR3 has 14 amino acids. V shed 2 bases and J shed 1 base, with 8 bases lying between them. Germline values: CDR1 SGHTA, CDR2 FQGNSA.

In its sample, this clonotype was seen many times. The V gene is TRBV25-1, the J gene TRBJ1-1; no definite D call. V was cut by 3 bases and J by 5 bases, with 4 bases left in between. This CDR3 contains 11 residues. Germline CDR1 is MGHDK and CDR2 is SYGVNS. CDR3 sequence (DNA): TGTGCCAGCAGTGACCTGACTGAAGCTTTCTTT. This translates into CASSDLTEAFF.

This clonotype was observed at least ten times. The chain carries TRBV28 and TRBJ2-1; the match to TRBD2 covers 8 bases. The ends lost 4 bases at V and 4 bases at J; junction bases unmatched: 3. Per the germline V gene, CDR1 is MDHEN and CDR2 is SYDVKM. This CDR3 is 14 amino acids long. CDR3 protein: CASSSSGLYNEQFF. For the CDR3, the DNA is TGTGCCAGCAGTTCTAGCGGGCTTTACAATGAGCAGTTCTTC.

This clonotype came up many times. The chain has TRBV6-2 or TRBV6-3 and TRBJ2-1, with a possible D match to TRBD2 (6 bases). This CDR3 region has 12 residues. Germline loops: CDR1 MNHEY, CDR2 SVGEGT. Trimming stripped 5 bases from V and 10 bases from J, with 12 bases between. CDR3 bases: TGTGCCAGCAGTGCGGGACTCCCGGAGCAGTTCTTC. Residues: CASSAGLPEQFF.

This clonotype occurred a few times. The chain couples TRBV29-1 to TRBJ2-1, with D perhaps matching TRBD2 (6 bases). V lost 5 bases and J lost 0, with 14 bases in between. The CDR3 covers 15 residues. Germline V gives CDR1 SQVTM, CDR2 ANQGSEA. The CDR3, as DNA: TGCAGCGTTCTGAGAGGACTAAGCTCCTACAATGAGCAGTTCTTC. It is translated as CSVLRGLSSYNEQFF.